This T cell receptor (beta chain) emerged from a study of cytomegalovirus exposure and HLA in healthy donors. Regarding the study as a whole: Confirmation in vitro established that a few CMV-associated chains were specific for CMV antigens.

With respect to this clone: Its cognate antigen is unknown.

From the 120-subject validation cohort, which was separate from the roughly 610-subject first cohort, the donors were drawn. Sequencing used immunoSEQ multiplex PCR; TCRdb keeps in-frame clones, though not all of them. The sample yields some 150,000 clones, 90% seen once. The CDR3 spans 14 residues. Germline V CDR1 and CDR2: MRHNA, SNTAGT. V lost 4 bases and J 9 bases, leaving 13 bases between the germline ends. V and J are TRBV6-4 and TRBJ1-6; D is uncertain. The TCR comes from a woman between 25 and 40 years old in good health and CMV-seropositive. The specimen sequenced was PBMCs. The CDR3 spells CASSATEGGSPLHF. As DNA, the CDR3 is TGTGCCAGCAGTGCTACTGAAGGAGGTTCACCCCTCCACTTT.